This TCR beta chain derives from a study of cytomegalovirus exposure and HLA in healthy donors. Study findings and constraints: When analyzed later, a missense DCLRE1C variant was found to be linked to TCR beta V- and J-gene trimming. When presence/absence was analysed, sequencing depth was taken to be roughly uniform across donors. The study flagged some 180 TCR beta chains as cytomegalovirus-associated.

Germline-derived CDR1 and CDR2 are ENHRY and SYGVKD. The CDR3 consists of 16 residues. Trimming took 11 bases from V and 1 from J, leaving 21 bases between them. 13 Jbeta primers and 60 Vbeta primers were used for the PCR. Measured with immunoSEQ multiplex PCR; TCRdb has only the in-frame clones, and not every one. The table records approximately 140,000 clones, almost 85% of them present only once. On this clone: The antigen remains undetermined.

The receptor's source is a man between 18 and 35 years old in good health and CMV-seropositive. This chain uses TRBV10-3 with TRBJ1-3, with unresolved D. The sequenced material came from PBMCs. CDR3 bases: TGTGCCTCATTCGGAAGGGAGGGTCGATCTGGAAACACCATATATTTT. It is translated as CASFGREGRSGNTIYF.